This passage covers 8 T cell receptor beta chains from one sample sequenced in a study of cytomegalovirus exposure and HLA in healthy donors (dated by TCRdb to 2015 to 2018). The library was generated by the immunoSEQ multiplex PCR assay. Here the immuneACCESS table is served through TCRdb, limited to in-frame sequences with V and J called. Missing clones are a known gap in these copies; in checked studies unresolved V genes cover under half, and the rest lacks a known reason. The sample table holds approximately 230,000 clones, of which approximately 84% were seen once. Of the sample, approximately 12% is held by the ten largest clones. Sequenced: PBMCs. All receptors come from a man between 18 and 29 years old in good health and CMV-seropositive.

The chain joins TRBV25-1 to TRBJ2-1, with TRBD1 matching 10 bases. This CDR3 region has 15 residues. Germline CDR1 reads MGHDK; CDR2 reads SYGVNS. Losses at the gene ends were 5 bases for V and 8 bases for J; bases not matched to a gene: 9. The CDR3 is CASSHRDRGEDEQFF. In DNA, the CDR3 is TGTGCCAGCAGTCACCGGGACAGGGGAGAAGATGAGCAGTTCTTC.

This clone was found once. The chain uses TRBV28 and TRBJ2-1; a possible D gene is TRBD1 (6 bases). V shed 8 bases and J shed 3 bases, with 20 bases lying between them. CDR1 and CDR2 (germline): MDHEN, SYDVKM. The CDR3 consists of 16 residues. CDR3 in DNA: TGTGCCAGCCTATACTTTTCCGGACAGTACTACAATGAGCAGTTCTTC. As protein: CASLYFSGQYYNEQFF.

The CDR3: CASSPGQGNTEAFF. In DNA form, the CDR3 reads TGTGCCAGCTCACCCGGACAGGGGAACACTGAAGCTTTCTTT. The chain couples TRBV18 to TRBJ1-1; 8 bases are shared with TRBD1. The CDR3 consists of 14 residues. CDR1 and CDR2 from the germline V gene are KGHSH and LQKENI. The junction had 1 base not matched to a gene; V was cut back by 3 bases and J by 1 base.

This chain connects TRBV19 to TRBJ2-7, with 8 bases that match TRBD1. J lost 4 bases, V lost 4 bases, and 9 bases had no gene match. Germline loops: CDR1 LNHDA, CDR2 SQIVND (reference sequence). This CDR3 has 15 amino acids. In nucleotides, the CDR3 is TGTGCCAGTAGTACTTCAAGGACAGGGCAGTACGAGCAGTACTTC. Its translation is CASSTSRTGQYEQYF.

This clone is a singleton in its sample. The V call is TRBV30, the J call TRBJ1-1; no clear D gene. Trimming left V 2 bases short and J 0 bases short, with 10 bases between. Germline V lookup: CDR1 GTSNPN, CDR2 SVGIG (reference sequence). The CDR3 covers 14 residues. The CDR3 protein is CAWSTLRLNTEAFF. CDR3 DNA sequence: TGTGCCTGGAGTACGCTACGGCTGAACACTGAAGCTTTCTTT. The complete variable domain, with remaining parts taken from reference TRBV30 and TRBJ1-1, reads SQTIHQWPATLVQPVGSPLSLECTVEGTSNPNLYWYRQAAGRGLQLLFYSVGIGQISSEVPQNLSASRPQDRQFILSSKKLLLSDSGFYLCAWSTLRLNTEAFFGQGTRLTVV.

This clone was detected only once. The chain joins TRBV6-5 to TRBJ2-1; D gene unclear. The CDR3 has 16 residues. Germline CDR1 and CDR2: MNHEY and SVGAGI. Trimming took off 3 bases at V and 10 bases at J, with 22 bases between the two ends. CDR3 sequence reads: CASSYTLQHSHTEQFF. DNA of the CDR3: TGTGCCAGCAGTTATACCCTCCAGCACTCACACACGGAGCAGTTCTTC.

This chain joins TRBV6-5 and TRBJ2-7; 7 bases agree with TRBD2. In germline, CDR1 is MNHEY, CDR2 SVGAGI. The trim removed 0 bases at V and 3 bases at J, leaving 8 bases unmatched. The CDR3 is made up of 16 amino acids. The CDR3 sequence: CASSYSGGSIFYEQYF. DNA of the CDR3: TGTGCCAGCAGTTACTCGGGCGGGAGTATTTTCTACGAGCAGTACTTC.

The chain employs TRBV9 and TRBJ2-5; 10 bases agree with TRBD2. Germline V CDR1 and CDR2: SGDLS, YYNGEE. J was trimmed by 5 bases and V by 3 bases; bases with no gene match: 13. CDR3 size: 17 residues. The CDR3: CASSGYMSSGSGETQYF. The CDR3 DNA reads TGTGCCAGCAGCGGTTATATGTCTAGCGGGAGTGGGGAGACCCAGTACTTC. Combining the CDR3 with reference TRBV9 and TRBJ2-5 gives the whole variable domain DSGVTQTPKHLITATGQRVTLRCSPRSGDLSVYWYQQSLDQGLQFLIQYYNGEERAKGNILERFSAQQFPDLHSELNLSSLELGDSALYFCASSGYMSSGSGETQYFGPGTRLLVL.